This T cell receptor beta chain was sequenced in a study of T-cell memory formation after mild COVID-19. TCRdb independently ran MiXCR on the 5' RACE reads; one entry per CDR3 protein. The sample holds roughly 280,000 distinct CDR3 sequences, over 7% seen once. J lost 3 bases, V lost 5 bases, and 9 bases had no gene match. CDR1 and CDR2 (germline): DFQATT, SNEGSKA (reference sequence). The CDR3 extends over 15 amino acids. The sequenced sample was PBMCs or a T cell subset sorted from them (not recorded which). The chain links TRBV20-1 to TRBJ1-5; the match to TRBD1 covers 8 bases. The TCR sequence derives from a man in his late teens or twenties who had mild COVID-19 (a few samples of this study predate the infection). Cell type and time point are not known. The CDR3 loop reads CSASQGANVNQPQHF. The DNA of the CDR3 is TGCAGTGCTTCTCAGGGGGCTAATGTCAATCAGCCCCAGCATTTT.